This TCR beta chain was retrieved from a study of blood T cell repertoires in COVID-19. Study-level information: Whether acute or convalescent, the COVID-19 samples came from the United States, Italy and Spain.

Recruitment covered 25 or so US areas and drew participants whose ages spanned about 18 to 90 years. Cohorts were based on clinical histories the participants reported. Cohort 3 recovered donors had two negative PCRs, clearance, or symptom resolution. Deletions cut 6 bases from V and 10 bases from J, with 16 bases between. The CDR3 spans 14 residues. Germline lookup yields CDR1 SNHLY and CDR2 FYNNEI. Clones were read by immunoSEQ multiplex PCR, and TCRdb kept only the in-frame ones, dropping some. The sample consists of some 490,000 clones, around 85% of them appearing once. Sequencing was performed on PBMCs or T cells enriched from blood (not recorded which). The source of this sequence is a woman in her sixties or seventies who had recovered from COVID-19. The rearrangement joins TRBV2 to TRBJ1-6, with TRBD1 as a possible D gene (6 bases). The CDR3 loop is CASSEPGAQSPLHF. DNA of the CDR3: TGTGCCAGCAGCGAGCCAGGGGCCCAGTCACCCCTCCACTTT.